Following are 20 T cell receptor beta chains from one sample sequenced in a study of PD-L1 blockade in urothelial cancer. The assay was immunoSEQ multiplex PCR, and TCRdb's table has in-frame clones only and misses some. This sample has some 120,000 clones, with roughly 89% found just once. Time point denoted: peripheral blood 6 weeks after treatment start. The material was PBMCs, obtained around atezolizumab (anti-PD-L1) treatment. Receptor source: a man in his fifties or sixties with urothelial cancer.

This chain uses TRBV10-3 with TRBJ2-5; a weak D match, TRBD2 (7 bases). Trimming took off 6 bases at V and 3 bases at J, with 14 bases between the two ends. This CDR3 contains 14 residues. Germline-derived CDR1 and CDR2 are ENHRY and SYGVKD. CDR3 amino acids: CAISPGGGEETQYF. CDR3 sequence (DNA): TGTGCCATCAGCCCGGGGGGCGGGGAAGAGACCCAGTACTTC.

This clone appeared once. The rearrangement uses TRBV5-6 and TRBJ1-1, with 7 bases identical to TRBD1. The germline CDR1 and CDR2 sequences are SGHDT and YYEEEE. J lost 1 base, V lost 4 bases, and 10 bases had no gene match. This CDR3 spans 16 amino acids. The CDR3 spells CASSPFVNRGNTEAFF. CDR3 bases: TGTGCCAGCAGCCCGTTCGTTAACAGGGGGAACACTGAAGCTTTCTTT.

The J gene is TRBJ2-2, the V gene TRBV27; 8 nucleotides line up with TRBD2. V shed 4 bases and J 5 bases; nucleotides not matched to a gene: 9. CDR1 is MNHEY, CDR2 SMNVEV, per germline (reference sequence). This CDR3 contains 16 residues. The CDR3 DNA follows: TGTGCCAGCAGTTCCGGACTAGCTAAAGGGACCGGGGAGCTGTTTTTT. Its protein is CASSSGLAKGTGELFF.

The chain has TRBV14 and TRBJ1-1, with 10 bases identical to TRBD1. V shed 5 bases and J 5 bases; nucleotides not matched to a gene: 8. CDR3 length: 15 amino acids. Germline V gene lookup returns CDR1 SGHDN and CDR2 FVKESK. The CDR3 nucleotides read TGTGCCAGCAGCAAGAGGACAGGGGGTAGTACTGAAGCTTTCTTT. Translation: CASSKRTGGSTEAFF.

V usage is TRBV6-5 and J usage is TRBJ2-2; TRBD2 matches 8 bases. Germline CDR1 is MNHEY and CDR2 is SVGAGI. The CDR3 length is 16 residues. V was clipped by 6 bases and J by 0 bases; unmatched bases: 6. CDR3 nucleotides: TGTGCCAGCAGCTACGGGGGGGGGCCGAACACCGGGGAGCTGTTTTTT. Translation gives CASSYGGGPNTGELFF.

V usage is TRBV4-1 and J usage is TRBJ2-3; TRBD2 might be the D (6 bases). Germline loops: CDR1 MGHRA, CDR2 YSYEKL. The CDR3 has 17 residues. V gave up 4 bases and J gave up 4 bases, with 21 bases separating them. CDR3: CASSLKGHGSRADTQYF. CDR3 DNA: TGCGCCAGCAGCCTTAAAGGGCACGGGAGTCGGGCAGATACGCAGTATTTT.

The chain uses TRBV9 and TRBJ1-1; maybe TRBD1 (5 bases). V was cut by 0 bases and J by 10 bases, with 13 bases left in between. CDR1 and CDR2 from the germline V gene are SGDLS and YYNGEE. The CDR3 has 13 residues. The CDR3 DNA sequence: TGTGCCAGCAGCGTAGTGCGGGGGGACGGAGCTTTCTTT. Amino acid sequence: CASSVVRGDGAFF. Variable domain in full (rest from reference TRBV9 and TRBJ1-1): DSGVTQTPKHLITATGQRVTLRCSPRSGDLSVYWYQQSLDQGLQFLIQYYNGEERAKGNILERFSAQQFPDLHSELNLSSLELGDSALYFCASSVVRGDGAFFGQGTRLTVV.

The chain employs TRBV7-8 and TRBJ2-3, with D possibly matching TRBD2 (6 bases). CDR1 and CDR2 from the germline V gene are SGHVS and FQNEAQ. The CDR3 is 16 amino acids. V was trimmed by 1 base and J by 2 bases, leaving 13 bases between them. The CDR3 loop reads CASSLVVGGNTDTQYF. For the CDR3, the DNA is TGTGCCAGCAGCTTAGTTGTGGGAGGAAACACAGATACGCAGTATTTT. The full variable domain, with the rest looked up from reference TRBV7-8 and TRBJ2-3, is GAGVSQSPRYKVAKRGQDVALRCDPISGHVSLFWYQQALGQGPEFLTYFQNEAQLDKSGLPSDRFFAERPEGSVSTLKIQRTQQEDSAVYLCASSLVVGGNTDTQYFGPGTRLTVL.

V and J are TRBV7-8 and TRBJ1-3, with D hard to call. V lost 5 bases to trimming and J lost 6 bases, with 23 bases between them. From germline, CDR1 is SGHVS and CDR2 FQNEAQ. The CDR3 is made up of 17 amino acids. The CDR3 is CASSPGARGAGENTIYF. CDR3 DNA sequence: TGTGCCAGCAGCCCCGGTGCCCGGGGAGCTGGAGAAAACACCATATATTTT.

The rearrangement links TRBV11-1 to TRBJ2-5, with D maybe TRBD2 (5 bases). Trimming pared 1 base from V and 3 bases from J, leaving 9 bases between. The CDR3 is made up of 14 amino acids. Germline loops: CDR1 SGHAT, CDR2 FQDESV (reference sequence). Here the CDR3 DNA reads TGTGCCAGCAGCTTAGGAACTAGAGAAGAGACCCAGTACTTC. It specifies CASSLGTREETQYF. The entire variable domain, with the rest obtained from reference TRBV11-1 and TRBJ2-5, is as follows: EAEVAQSPRYKITEKSQAVAFWCDPISGHATLYWYRQILGQGPELLVQFQDESVVDDSQLPKDRFSAERLKGVDSTLKIQPAELGDSAMYLCASSLGTREETQYFGPGTRLLVL.

The chain recombines TRBV5-6 with TRBJ2-1; TRBD2 aligns across 7 bases. The CDR3 has 15 amino acids. The V gene's germline CDR1 is SGHDT and CDR2 YYEEEE. V gave up 0 bases and J gave up 4 bases; unmatched junction bases: 4. The CDR3 is CASSLGTSWYNEQFF. CDR3 nucleotide sequence: TGTGCCAGCAGCTTGGGGACTAGTTGGTACAATGAGCAGTTCTTC.

The chain is built from TRBV18 and TRBJ2-3, with no clear D. V was cut by 3 bases and J by 2 bases, with 9 bases left in between. The CDR3 extends over 14 amino acids. The germline CDR1 and CDR2 sequences are KGHSH and LQKENI. This chain's CDR3 is CASSPGPVTDTQYF. The CDR3, as DNA: TGTGCCAGCTCACCTGGGCCGGTCACAGATACGCAGTATTTT.

The chain links TRBV29-1 to TRBJ2-5, with D perhaps matching TRBD2 (6 bases). Germline V gene sequence: CDR1 SQVTM, CDR2 ANQGSEA. V shed 5 bases and J shed 0 bases, with 22 bases lying between them. CDR3 size: 17 residues. Written as DNA, the CDR3 is TGCAGCGTTCCAACTTCTCTCTCGGGACTGCACCAAGAGACCCAGTACTTC. The encoded protein is CSVPTSLSGLHQETQYF.

This sequence joins TRBV7-2 and TRBJ2-5; 9 bases fit TRBD2. The V and J ends lost 1 base and 2 bases, in that order; junction bases with no gene match: 14. The length of the CDR3 is 19 residues. The germline CDR1 and CDR2 sequences are SGHTA and FQGNSA. CDR3 residues: CASSLGGRASGGRQETQYF. The CDR3 nucleotides are TGTGCCAGCAGCTTAGGAGGGAGAGCGAGCGGGGGGAGGCAAGAGACCCAGTACTTC.

This sequence joins TRBV28 and TRBJ2-4; perhaps TRBD2 as D (6 bases). The CDR3 sequence is 14 residues long. V dropped 3 bases and J dropped 9 bases, with 15 bases sitting between them. Germline values: CDR1 MDHEN, CDR2 SYDVKM. The CDR3 protein is CASSFEGGTGIQYF. The CDR3 region has the DNA TGTGCCAGCAGTTTCGAGGGCGGGACGGGCATTCAGTACTTC.

The rearrangement joins TRBV6-1 to TRBJ1-1, with 10 bases matching TRBD1. V lost 1 base and J lost 8; bases outside the gene matches: 13. Germline CDR1 reads MNHNS; CDR2 reads SASEGT. CDR3 length: 17 residues. The CDR3 loop reads CASSEGFADRGVGEAFF. In nucleotides, the CDR3 is TGTGCCAGCAGTGAAGGTTTTGCGGACAGGGGGGTAGGGGAAGCTTTCTTT.

The chain carries TRBV27 and TRBJ2-6, with 8 positions matching TRBD1. This CDR3 contains 18 residues. V trimming: 7 bases; J trimming: 0 bases; junction bases outside the gene matches: 11. CDR1 MNHEY and CDR2 SMNVEV come from the germline V gene (reference sequence). CDR3 nucleotides: TGTGCCAGCATGAGGTTCGGGACAGGCCACTCTGGGGCCAACGTCCTGACTTTC. Translating it yields CASMRFGTGHSGANVLTF. Drawing the rest from reference TRBV27 and TRBJ2-6, the complete variable domain is EAQVTQNPRYLITVTGKKLTVTCSQNMNHEYMSWYRQDPGLGLRQIYYSMNVEVTDKGDVPEGYKVSRKEKRNFPLILESPSPNQTSLYFCASMRFGTGHSGANVLTFGAGSRLTVL.

The chain is built from TRBV18 and TRBJ1-5; 8 bases fit TRBD1. The CDR3 totals 14 residues. Germline CDR1 is KGHSH and CDR2 is LQKENI. J lost 4 bases, V lost 6 bases, and 5 bases had no gene match. Here the CDR3 reads CASSPTGENQPQHF. CDR3 coding DNA: TGTGCCAGCTCTCCGACAGGGGAGAATCAGCCCCAGCATTTT.

The chain combines TRBV6-1 with TRBJ2-5, with a possible D match to TRBD2 (6 bases). Trimming took 7 bases from V and 5 from J, leaving 20 bases between them. The CDR3 is made up of 15 amino acids. Germline CDR1 is MNHNS and CDR2 is SASEGT. CDR3: CASKSGLGRGETQYF. The CDR3 DNA reads TGTGCCAGCAAGTCGGGACTTGGGCGAGGGGAGACCCAGTACTTC.

The genes are TRBV5-1 and TRBJ2-5; 9 nucleotides match TRBD1. Unmatched junction bases numbered 8, after V lost 2 bases and J lost 3 bases. CDR3 length: 16 residues. Germline values: CDR1 SGHRS, CDR2 YFSETQ. The CDR3, as DNA: TGCGCCAGCAGCTTTGGGGCCAGGGACAGGGAAGAGACCCAGTACTTC. Translated, it gives CASSFGARDREETQYF.